Reported below is one T cell receptor (beta chain). What it binds is unknown. This specimen belongs to a study of monozygotic twins with inflammatory bowel disease. Overall study findings and caveats: Discrimination among different T cell subtypes was not achievable.

This CDR3 contains 14 residues. The germline V gene encodes CDR1 SGHTA and CDR2 FQGNSA. The template-switching step introduced UMIs that carried a 6-nucleotide sample barcode. TCRalpha along with TCRbeta cDNA was subjected to two nested PCRs lasting approximately 16 and 10 cycles. TCRdb reanalyzed the 5' RACE reads and collapses them to one entry per CDR3 protein, without DNA. Its clone listing holds roughly 100,000 distinct CDR3 sequences. This TCR was sampled from a human donor with ulcerative colitis or Crohn's disease, or a healthy co-twin of an affected twin (not recorded which). The sequenced material came from blood. The gene calls are TRBV7-2 and TRBJ1-1; without DNA, the TCRdb call of TRBD1 cannot be checked. The chain's CDR3 is CASSLFAGEFEAFF.